This T cell receptor (beta chain) was found in a study of shared clonotypes between healthy human individuals. Study summary: Every donor yielded three CD4 naive, three CD4 memory, two CD8 naive and one CD8 memory plate.

Study-wide results and caveats: The four-donor shared clonotypes exceeded non-shared clonotypes in generation probability, with non-shared ones scoring lower.

The repertoire was sequenced with immunoSEQ multiplex PCR; TCRdb's copy has only in-frame clones and lacks some. The sample has roughly 2.5 million clones, more than 90% seen once. Germline assignment: CDR1 SGHTA and CDR2 FQGNSA. V dropped 1 base and J dropped 3; count of bases not matched to a gene: 6. The CDR3 spans 16 residues. Comment on this clone: The antigen remains unidentified. Additional DNA sequences in this sample encode the identical CDR3.

J is TRBJ2-3 and V is TRBV7-2; 8 nucleotides line up with TRBD2. The sequenced sample consisted of naive CD4+ T cells sorted from blood. As for subset: CD45RA+ positively selected. The clonotype was recovered from a man between 18 and 35 years old in good health. The CDR3, as DNA: TGTGCCAGCAGCTTAGTTGGGCTAGCGGGTACAGATACGCAGTATTTT. It codes for CASSLVGLAGTDTQYF.